The TCR beta chain under discussion was sequenced for a study of molecular identifiers for immune sequencing clone quantification. Points from the study as a whole: Sizes of highly expanded clones could be underestimated through identical TCRs sharing a barcode.

Bulk TCR library preparation followed previously described methods with listed TCR primers. In TCRdb, the PCR reads were re-called with MiXCR into one record per CDR3 protein. Here the sample spans about 300,000 distinct CDR3 sequences, about a fifth being singletons. With RNA at 10%, 30% or 50%, naive CD8 libraries came from around 20,000 to 990,000 sorted cells. Between the trimmed V and J ends, which lost 3 bases and 6 bases, there was a span of 8 bases. The CDR3 extends over 13 amino acids. This clonotype was picked up many times. Its target is not known. Sample: naive CD8+ T cells from blood, with Jurkat cell RNA spiked in. Regarding subset: FACS-sorted CD8+CD4-CCR7+CD45RA+ naive T cells. This chain uses TRBV12-3 or TRBV12-4 with TRBJ2-2; D unresolved. The TCR originated in a human donor in good health. Some libraries in this study had Jurkat cell RNA spiked in. The CDR3 spells CASSFLTAGELFF. The CDR3 DNA reads TGTGCCAGCAGTTTTCTGACCGCCGGGGAGCTGTTTTTT.